A single T cell receptor (beta chain) is shown here with its context. This clone was detected a few times. Its target antigen remains unknown. Base qualities are not recorded, but no much larger clone differs from it by a single base. The receptor library was made with the immunoSEQ multiplex PCR assay. Each sample had about 10^5 TCR templates assayed by the deep sequencing platform. Genomic DNA extracted from sorted T cells was used for TCRbeta CDR3 sequencing. The authors' pipeline ran thus. The R programming language was used for clonal analysis of the TCRbeta CDR3 data. Unstimulated samples were compared with post-reaction CFSE-low samples to define alloreactive CD4+ and CD8+ clones. Regulatory or non-regulatory origin was assigned to alloreactive CD4+ clones by matching of sequences to sorted unstimulated Treg and non-Treg repertoires. TCRdb mirrors the immuneACCESS table, restricted to in-frame sequences. Some clones are absent from its copies; in checked studies, under half trace to an unresolved V gene, and the reason for the others is unknown. The V and J calls and the clone size are those of that table, but D and trimming were determined from the DNA. The sample profile shows more than 85,000 clones; about 90% of them were found once. The top ten hold 0.55% to 0.85% of the sample.

The data are from a study of siplizumab effects on memory and regulatory T cells (dated by TCRdb to the late 2010s). The study in broad terms: The study examined how the anti-CD2 antibody siplizumab affects alloreactive T-cell subsets in allogeneic mixed lymphocyte reactions built from human PBMCs.

Looking up the germline V gene yields CDR1 SGDLS and CDR2 YYNGEE. The germline ends are 11 bases apart after V is trimmed by 4 bases and J by 1 base. Reading from cysteine to phenylalanine, the CDR3 counts 14 amino acids. Of all the DNA, just the CDR3 is kept, 42 bases in frame from base 1. Sorted unstimulated T cells, along with proliferating T cells recovered from mixed lymphocyte reactions, underwent TCRbeta CDR3 sequencing. Fresh whole blood from under 13 HLA-typed healthy donors was used as the source from which PBMCs were isolated. Unstimulated CD4+ regulatory T cells were FACS-sorted to map the origin of alloreactive clones. What the authors observed across the whole study: In reactions with siplizumab, an average of about 75% of mappable alloreactive CD4+ clones were Treg-derived, compared with roughly 27% in control reactions. Unstimulated naive T cells appeared to be more diverse than memory T cells, and naive cells seemed to make a substantial contribution to the alloresponse. About 80-96% of proliferating CD4+ or CD8+ clones could not be given a naive or memory phenotype. Because sequences below about 10^-5 frequency were poorly captured, only a minor fraction of alloreactive clones could be mapped to unstimulated subsets. The suppressive function of proliferating Tregs from siplizumab cultures was not functionally confirmed. Siplizumab significantly lowered the cumulative frequency of alloreactive sequences that could be traced to unstimulated CD4+ memory T cells.

Material: Tregs sorted from blood. This chain joins TRBV9 to TRBJ1-1; no confident D gene assignment can be made. This sequence was found in a human donor in good health. This receptor has the CDR3 CASSREHTNTEAFF. The nucleotide sequence is given as TGTGCCAGCAGCCGGGAACATACGAACACTGAAGCTTTCTTT.